Listed below are T cell receptor beta chains from one sample, sequenced in a study of blood T cell repertoires in COVID-19. The method was immunoSEQ multiplex PCR; TCRdb's version includes in-frame clones alone and lacks a portion of them. This table holds about 140,000 clones, roughly 84% found once. The sequencing sample was made of PBMCs or T cells enriched from blood (not recorded which). These receptors were collected from a man aged 40-49 years with acute COVID-19. Both conserved end residues are trimmed from each CDR3. Each record gives: CDR3 protein, V gene.

ASSFQGAAGANVLT TRBV27
ASSEAVVPDTQY TRBV6-1
ASSPGHFFGNTIY TRBV4-3
AIIPQGYNSPLH TRBV10-3
ASSLAGTGANSPLH TRBV5-1
ASTTRDTPRDTGELF TRBV2
ASSEDREALNTEAF TRBV27
ASSDFDGGTQY TRBV6-1
ASSFSATVEKLF TRBV7-9
ASSLVAGDRDEQF TRBV7-2
ASSSGGSGPTIY TRBV7-2
ASSPVPGTEAF TRBV7-9
ASSSLAGDPSRTGTQY TRBV6-2/TRBV6-3
ASSGGTGIAGELF TRBV5-1
ASLRPGARGNYGYT TRBV19
ASSHREERREQF TRBV13
AWSVGSLEGANSPLH TRBV30
ASSLGTGNYGYT TRBV6-6
ASSPLTTGTSNEKLF TRBV18
ASSMGHMNTEAF TRBV5-4
ASSRGLVFYYEQY TRBV4-1
ASSFSGGGTEAF TRBV27
ASSLEGRDDTGELF TRBV7-6
ATMDRHNSPLH TRBV10-3
ASSLDRDYEQY TRBV12-3/TRBV12-4
ASRDRDYQPQH TRBV10-2
ASSLGGGEPYEQY TRBV5-1
ASSLPPPGNQPQH TRBV5-4
ASSFQGAYEQY TRBV5-5
ASSITQNGEKLF TRBV19
ASSEALEETQY TRBV10-1
ASSLRASGSLVKDEQF TRBV7-8
ASSTGGAETQY TRBV7-2
ATSRATEAF TRBV15
ASSLGRGASNYGYT TRBV7-9
ASSPDRMNTEAF TRBV18
ASRGYRDRAYGYT TRBV9
ASSQGTSGGYNEQF TRBV4-3
ASAWAGNEQF TRBV12-5
ASSFRGIFL TRBV5-8
ASSLTFGNQPQH TRBV7-2
ASSPPGTSGGNTGELF TRBV18
ASSSTGWVNTEAF TRBV28
ASSNSGRAYNEQF TRBV19